This TCR beta chain was captured in a study of T cells in Graves' hyperthyroidism and ophthalmopathy. General study findings and limits: Most thyroid clonotypes that were expanded above 0.001 also turned up in blood.

Ophthalmopathy patients all had a Clinical Activity Score of at least 3, a NOSPECS grade of at least 4 and disease under 3 months old. Exclusion followed for patients with uncontrolled infection, other autoimmune disease, pregnancy or lactation. The study based diagnoses on clinical symptoms, serum thyroxine and TRAb, thyroid ultrasound and orbital computed tomography. A few counts support this clonotype. Its target is unknown. RNA transcripts were the template for amplifying TCR beta CDR3 regions. An initial round of RT-PCR targeting the TCR CDR3 relied on the HTBI primer set. Via MiXCR, TCRdb re-called the multiplex PCR reads, giving one row per CDR3 protein. This table holds about 290,000 distinct CDR3 sequences, around a fifth found once. Sequencing was performed on blood. This clonotype was obtained from a man aged 50 or older with Graves' ophthalmopathy.

CDR3 sequence (DNA): TGTGCCACCAGTGAGGGGGGAACAACTAATGAAAAACTGTTTTTT. This translates into CATSEGGTTNEKLFF. The V and J genes are TRBV24-1 and TRBJ1-4; tentatively, D is TRBD1 (5 bases). This CDR3 spans 15 amino acids. Germline CDR1 KGHDR, CDR2 SFDVKD. V was cut by 4 bases and J by 0 bases, with 8 bases left in between.